This T cell receptor beta chain was sequenced for a study of blood T cell repertoires in COVID-19. Here immunoSEQ multiplex PCR was the method, and the copy in TCRdb shows in-frame clones only, minus some. The sample lists 250,000 to 350,000 clones, 88% occurring once. CDR1 MGHDK and CDR2 SYGVNS come from the germline V gene. The CDR3 runs 13 residues. Trimming removed 8 bases from V and 3 bases from J, with 14 bases in between. This clone has only one observation. The TCR comes from a woman aged 55 to 70 in a cohort exposed to, infected with or recovered from COVID-19 (not recorded which). The material sequenced was PBMCs or T cells enriched from blood (not recorded which). This chain links TRBV25-1 with TRBJ2-7, with a weak D call TRBD2 (6 bases). CDR3 protein: CASAGGGYYEQYF. CDR3 sequence (DNA): TGTGCCAGCGCGGGCGGAGGGTACTACGAGCAGTACTTC.